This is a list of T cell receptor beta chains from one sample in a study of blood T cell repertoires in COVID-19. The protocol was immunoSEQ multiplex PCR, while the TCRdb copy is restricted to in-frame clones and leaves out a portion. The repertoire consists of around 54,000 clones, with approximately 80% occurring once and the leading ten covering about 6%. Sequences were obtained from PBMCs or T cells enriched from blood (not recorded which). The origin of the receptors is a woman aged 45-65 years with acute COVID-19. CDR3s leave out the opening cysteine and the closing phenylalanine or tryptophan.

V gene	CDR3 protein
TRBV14	ASSRWGGLNNEQF
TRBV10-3	AIWASGGYEQY
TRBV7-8	ASSLVTTNEKLF
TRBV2	ASREDTLYGYT
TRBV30	AWGRQGGNTIY
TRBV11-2	ASSWAAYGYT
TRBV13	ASSHGWDTQY
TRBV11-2	ASSLESRWKNTGELF
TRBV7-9	ASSYPGGEQF
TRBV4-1	ASSQEFKQGVRPQH
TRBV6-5	ASSPPTGPPEAF
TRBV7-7	ASSPGTGGNEKLF
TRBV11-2	ASSPTSPATTLYNEQF
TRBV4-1	ASSQVTGTGDAEAF
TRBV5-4	ASRLQGAGNYGYT
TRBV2	ASRGRGNEQY
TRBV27	ASQTTQATNEKLF
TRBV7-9	ASSAGQNYGYT
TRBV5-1	ASSLDGYGYT
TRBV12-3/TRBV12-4	ASSFGSQPQH
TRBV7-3	ASSDSYSNQPQH
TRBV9	ASSEGQGTYGYT
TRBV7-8	ASPPGLAGLTNTGELF
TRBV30	AWSVQGPLYGYT
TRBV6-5	ASSYSISNYGYT
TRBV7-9	ASSLETSDEQF
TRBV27	ASSSVPDRGAF
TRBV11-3	ASSLSAQNNEQF
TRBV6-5	ASSVPGVAGNTIY
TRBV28	ASRQGSNTEAF
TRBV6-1	ASSEAPRGYSYGYT
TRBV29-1	SVEETGGAEAF
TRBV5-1	ASSLRQTGEQY
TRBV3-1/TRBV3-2	ASRSQRRGYT
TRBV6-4	ASSLEGGLNTEAF
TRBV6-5	ASSYSPTRIEKLF
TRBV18	ASSRHQPDTSNQPQH
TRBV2	ASRGGRAGGNTIY
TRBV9	ASSLGGAGGADSPLH
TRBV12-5	ASGKQGTKETQY
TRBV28	ASSFSRGRNTEAF
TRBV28	ASVNRGYGYT
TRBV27	ASSPRGISRGNTIY
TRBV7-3	ASSFSGGPNTGELF
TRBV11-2	ASSLGAGEVYNEQF